This entry lists 30 T cell receptor beta chains sequenced from one sample in a study of early T cells in non-severe SARS-CoV-2 infection. In TCRdb, the 5' RACE reads were re-called with MiXCR into one record per CDR3 protein. The table shows roughly 76,000 distinct CDR3 sequences, with 10% to 15% occurring only once. The sample taken for sequencing was whole blood. The origin of the receptors is an adult who was a healthcare worker with PCR-confirmed SARS-CoV-2 infection or an uninfected control (not recorded which).

This clonotype was observed a few times. This chain joins TRBV29-1 and TRBJ1-1; 7 bases line up with TRBD1. The CDR3 is 15 amino acids. The junction had 15 bases not matched to a gene; V was cut back by 6 bases and J by 5 bases. The germline CDR1 and CDR2 sequences are SQVTM and ANQGSEA. DNA for the CDR3: TGCAGCGTCCCCAATCCCCAGGGGGTGAGTACTGAAGCTTTCTTT. This codes for CSVPNPQGVSTEAFF.

This clonotype appeared many times. The rearrangement uses TRBV11-2 and TRBJ2-7; possibly TRBD2 for D (7 bases). V lost 4 bases, J lost 4 bases, and 29 bases lay in between. Germline-derived CDR1 and CDR2 are SGHAT and FQNNGV. There are 19 residues in the CDR3. The CDR3 DNA reads TGTGCCAGCAGCTCCCAGGGGACTACAGCTAGCGGCTACCGGTACGAGCAGTACTTC. The encoded protein is CASSSQGTTASGYRYEQYF.

CDR3 sequence (DNA): TGTGCCAGCAGCTTAACAGGGAACTATGGCTACACCTTC. This codes for CASSLTGNYGYTF. The chain combines TRBV13 with TRBJ1-2, with D maybe TRBD1 (6 bases). The CDR3 loop spans 13 amino acids. V lost 2 bases and J 2 bases, leaving 6 bases between the germline ends. Germline V lookup: CDR1 PRHDT, CDR2 FYEKMQ (reference sequence). Drawing the rest from reference TRBV13 and TRBJ1-2, the complete variable domain is AAGVIQSPRHLIKEKRETATLKCYPIPRHDTVYWYQQGPGQDPQFLISFYEKMQSDKGSIPDRFSAQQFSDYHSELNMSSLELGDSALYFCASSLTGNYGYTFGSGTRLTVV.

This clonotype was detected ten times or more. The chain combines TRBV12-3 or TRBV12-4 with TRBJ2-2; D possibly corresponds to TRBD1 (6 bases). Deletions cut 8 bases from V and 7 bases from J, with 17 bases between. This CDR3 comprises 14 residues. CDR3 nucleotide sequence: TGTGCCAGCGCTAATGGGGACATGGTCGGGGAGCTGTTTTTT. Protein sequence: CASANGDMVGELFF.

The rearrangement links TRBV7-2 to TRBJ2-3; D is unresolved. The CDR3 runs 13 residues. Germline V lookup: CDR1 SGHTA, CDR2 FQGNSA. V dropped 2 bases and J dropped 6 bases, with 9 bases sitting between them. The CDR3 DNA sequence: TGTGCCAGCAGCTTACGGGCTTTGGATACGCAGTATTTT. Protein product: CASSLRALDTQYF.

This clonotype was found many times. This chain uses TRBV18 with TRBJ2-3; D is unresolved. The CDR3 totals 15 residues. Germline values: CDR1 KGHSH, CDR2 LQKENI. V lost 3 bases and J 0 bases, leaving 10 bases between the germline ends. The CDR3 is CASSPLGKSTDTQYF. The DNA of the CDR3 is TGTGCCAGCTCACCTCTGGGGAAAAGCACAGATACGCAGTATTTT.

This clonotype was found a few times. This rearrangement joins TRBV18 to TRBJ2-2; D is unclear. With 3 bases removed from V and 2 bases from J, the gap between germline ends came to 10 bases. Germline values: CDR1 KGHSH, CDR2 LQKENI. This CDR3 spans 15 amino acids. CDR3 sequence: CASSPPQQNTGELFF. CDR3 DNA sequence: TGTGCCAGCTCACCCCCGCAGCAAAACACCGGGGAGCTGTTTTTT.

Regarding this clonotype: The junction differs from germline at one of its ends, possibly a read error. This sequence joins TRBV25-1 and TRBJ1-3, with D hard to call. The CDR3 loop spans 14 amino acids. Germline CDR1 reads MGHDK; CDR2 reads SYGVNS. Here the CDR3 DNA reads TGTGCCAGCAGTGAACGGTCCTCTGAAAACACCATATATTTT. This codes for CASSERSSENTIYF.

Details on this clonotype: A clone one base away is much larger, so this may be a read error. The chain employs TRBV27 and TRBJ2-7; 8 nucleotides match TRBD2. The CDR3 consists of 14 residues. Germline V CDR1 and CDR2: MNHEY, SMNVEV (reference sequence). The CDR3 loop is CASSGSGRGYEQCF. DNA of the CDR3: TGTGCCAGCAGTGGAAGCGGGAGAGGTTACGAGCAGTGCTTC.

This clonotype was observed a few times. This chain uses TRBV9 with TRBJ2-7; 10 bases map to TRBD1. Germline trimming cut 6 bases from V and 6 bases from J; bases unmatched to any gene: 9. CDR3 size: 14 residues. Germline loops: CDR1 SGDLS, CDR2 YYNGEE. The DNA of the CDR3 is TGTGCCAGCACCCCGGGACAGGGGTGGGGCGAGCAGTACTTC. Translating gives CASTPGQGWGEQYF. The full variable domain, its missing parts supplied by reference TRBV9 and TRBJ2-7, is DSGVTQTPKHLITATGQRVTLRCSPRSGDLSVYWYQQSLDQGLQFLIQYYNGEERAKGNILERFSAQQFPDLHSELNLSSLELGDSALYFCASTPGQGWGEQYFGPGTRLTVT.

As regards this clonotype: A much more abundant neighbour one base away suggests this may be a read error. This sequence joins TRBV3-1 and TRBJ2-3, with 9 bases aligning to TRBD2. The CDR3 contains 14 residues. In germline, CDR1 is LGHDT, CDR2 YNNKEL (reference sequence). V dropped 4 bases and J dropped 3; count of bases not matched to a gene: 2. CDR3 in DNA: TGTGCCAGCAGCCGCGGACTAGCGACAGATACGCAGTATTTT. Its translation is CASSRGLATDTQYF.

Many counts were recorded for this clonotype. The chain has TRBV6-2 or TRBV6-3 and TRBJ2-7; maybe TRBD1 (5 bases). Trimming shortened V by 0 bases and J by 6 bases, and 9 bases separated the two germline ends. Germline V lookup: CDR1 MNHEY, CDR2 SVGEGT. The CDR3 consists of 13 residues. In DNA, the CDR3 is TGTGCCAGCAGTTACTCTCGACAGCTCGAGCAGTACTTC. Translation gives CASSYSRQLEQYF.

A few counts support this clonotype. This chain uses TRBV6-5 with TRBJ1-1; TRBD1 might be the D (5 bases). The CDR3 is 14 amino acids. V was cut by 8 bases and J by 1 base, with 14 bases left in between. Per the germline V gene, CDR1 is MNHEY and CDR2 is SVGAGI. CDR3 DNA: TGTGCCAGCGGGACGACACTTTCGAACACTGAAGCTTTCTTT. Translated, it gives CASGTTLSNTEAFF.

This clonotype was seen a few times. The CDR3 nucleotides are TGTGCCAGCACCGTAGGACAGGGGTGGAAATCACCCCTCCACTTT. Protein: CASTVGQGWKSPLHF. This chain joins TRBV28 and TRBJ1-6, with 9 nucleotides matching TRBD1. The CDR3 length is 15 residues. CDR1 and CDR2 (germline): MDHEN, SYDVKM. Trimming took 7 bases from V and 10 from J; bases not matched to a gene: 11.

The chain couples TRBV29-1 to TRBJ2-1; D not certain. This CDR3 is built from 15 residues. Per the germline V gene, CDR1 is SQVTM and CDR2 is ANQGSEA. V lost 3 bases, J lost 0 bases, and 12 bases lay in between. The CDR3: CSVDRNLGSYNEQFF. In DNA, the CDR3 is TGCAGCGTTGACCGAAACCTCGGCTCCTACAATGAGCAGTTCTTC.

The rearrangement joins TRBV2 to TRBJ2-1; 7 positions match TRBD2. Germline trimming cut 10 bases from V and 6 bases from J; bases unmatched to any gene: 6. Germline V gene sequence: CDR1 SNHLY, CDR2 FYNNEI. The CDR3 covers 12 residues. The chain's CDR3 is CATGTTFNEQFF. CDR3 DNA sequence: TGTGCCACCGGGACTACCTTCAATGAGCAGTTCTTC.

At least ten counts were recorded for this clonotype. The chain combines TRBV20-1 with TRBJ2-7; D ambiguous. CDR3 length: 13 amino acids. From germline, CDR1 is DFQATT and CDR2 SNEGSKA (reference sequence). V lost 3 bases, J lost 4 bases, and 13 bases lay in between. CDR3 residues: CSARTTSRYEQYF. Written as DNA, the CDR3 is TGCAGTGCTAGGACAACCTCCCGATACGAGCAGTACTTC.

This clonotype was counted between two and nine times. This chain links TRBV28 with TRBJ2-2, with D perhaps matching TRBD1 (6 bases). CDR1 is MDHEN and CDR2 is SYDVKM in the germline V gene. CDR3 length: 15 residues. Trimming cost V 5 bases and J 7 bases, with 17 bases left between them. The CDR3 DNA sequence: TGTGCCAGCAGTCCCGGAGTGGGGGCGGGCGGGGAGCTGTTTTTT. The encoded protein is CASSPGVGAGGELFF.

This clonotype has at least ten counts. This chain connects TRBV6-4 to TRBJ2-2, with D possibly matching TRBD1 (6 bases). Germline lookup yields CDR1 MRHNA and CDR2 SNTAGT. This CDR3 comprises 15 residues. With 3 bases removed from V and 3 bases from J, the gap between germline ends came to 11 bases. The CDR3 region is CASSEGGGDTGELFF. The CDR3 DNA is TGTGCCAGCAGTGAAGGGGGTGGGGACACCGGGGAGCTGTTTTTT.

In its sample, this clonotype was seen many times. The V gene is TRBV7-3, the J gene TRBJ2-1; D call uncertain. The V end lost 4 bases, the J end lost 9 bases, and 10 bases lay between the germline ends. CDR3 length: 12 amino acids. Germline V gene sequence: CDR1 SGHTA, CDR2 FQGTGA. The CDR3 loop reads CASSSRSGEQFF. The CDR3, as DNA: TGTGCCAGCAGCTCTCGTTCTGGTGAGCAGTTCTTC.

The chain links TRBV19 to TRBJ2-1, with D possibly TRBD1 on 6 matching bases. In germline, CDR1 is LNHDA, CDR2 SQIVND (reference sequence). The V gene lost 5 bases and the J gene lost 4 bases, with 9 bases spanning the gap. The CDR3 has 13 residues. CDR3 amino acids: CASSGQLYNEQFF. DNA for the CDR3: TGTGCCAGTAGTGGACAGCTTTACAATGAGCAGTTCTTC. The complete variable domain, with remaining parts taken from reference TRBV19 and TRBJ2-1, reads DGGITQSPKYLFRKEGQNVTLSCEQNLNHDAMYWYRQDPGQGLRLIYYSQIVNDFQKGDIAEGYSVSREKKESFPLTVTSAQKNPTAFYLCASSGQLYNEQFFGPGTRLTVL.

The rearrangement links TRBV7-3 to TRBJ2-2; D perhaps matches TRBD2 (6 bases). V lost 9 bases and J lost 4, with 33 bases in between. Germline V lookup: CDR1 SGHTA, CDR2 FQGTGA. The CDR3 loop spans 20 amino acids. DNA for the CDR3: TGTGCCAGTGCCAGCAGCCTATCGGGGTTGGGGACTGTACTCACCGGGGAGCTGTTTTTT. Protein sequence: CASASSLSGLGTVLTGELFF.

This clonotype was picked up a small number of times. The rearrangement links TRBV7-6 to TRBJ2-1, with D hard to call. CDR3 length: 12 amino acids. Between the trimmed V and J ends, which lost 4 bases and 8 bases, there was a span of 9 bases. Germline V gene lookup returns CDR1 SGHVS and CDR2 FNYEAQ. CDR3 residues: CASSSRPHEQFF. The CDR3 DNA follows: TGTGCCAGCAGCTCGAGGCCCCATGAGCAGTTCTTC.

The chain carries TRBV14 and TRBJ2-1; a possible D gene is TRBD2 (5 bases). The CDR3 extends over 15 amino acids. CDR1 and CDR2 (germline): SGHDN, FVKESK. Trimming pared 2 bases from V and 5 bases from J, leaving 13 bases between. CDR3 DNA sequence: TGTGCCAGCAGCCAAAGGCGGGCTCTAAACAATGAGCAGTTCTTC. This gives the protein CASSQRRALNNEQFF.

The chain carries TRBV3-1 and TRBJ1-3; TRBD1 is a possible D gene (5 bases). Germline V CDR1 and CDR2: LGHDT, YNNKEL (reference sequence). The CDR3 has 17 amino acids. V dropped 4 bases and J dropped 0 bases, with 16 bases sitting between them. For the CDR3, the DNA is TGTGCCAGCAGCCGGGCCATTGTTAGGGGCTCTGGAAACACCATATATTTT. Amino acid sequence: CASSRAIVRGSGNTIYF.

The sample holds a few counts of this clonotype. The chain couples TRBV7-2 to TRBJ1-1; 8 bases line up with TRBD1. This CDR3 has 15 amino acids. Germline lookup yields CDR1 SGHTA and CDR2 FQGNSA. V trimming: 4 bases; J trimming: 5 bases; junction bases outside the gene matches: 9. CDR3 bases: TGTGCCAGCAGCTCCGGACAGGGATCGATAACTGAAGCTTTCTTT. Its protein is CASSSGQGSITEAFF.

The chain is built from TRBV7-3 and TRBJ2-3; 7 nucleotides line up with TRBD2. The CDR3 totals 16 residues. The germline V gene has CDR1 SGHTA and CDR2 FQGTGA. V trimming: 2 bases; J trimming: 0 bases; junction bases outside the gene matches: 5. CDR3 region: CASSLGRGSSTDTQYF. DNA of the CDR3: TGTGCCAGCAGCTTAGGGAGGGGATCTAGCACAGATACGCAGTATTTT.

The rearrangement joins TRBV18 to TRBJ2-7; D is unresolved. Trimming shortened V by 2 bases and J by 1 base, and 6 bases separated the two germline ends. The CDR3 consists of 13 residues. Germline V CDR1 and CDR2: KGHSH, LQKENI. The CDR3: CASSPGASYEQYF. As DNA, the CDR3 is TGTGCCAGCTCACCAGGAGCTTCCTACGAGCAGTACTTC.

The J gene is TRBJ2-1, the V gene TRBV4-2, with TRBD2 matching 8 bases. V was clipped by 0 bases and J by 5 bases; unmatched bases: 3. Looked up from germline, CDR1 is LGHNA and CDR2 is YNFKEQ. The CDR3 sequence is 15 residues long. The chain's CDR3 is CASSQEGREDNEQFF. The CDR3 nucleotides read TGTGCCAGCAGCCAAGAAGGGCGGGAGGACAATGAGCAGTTCTTC.

This clonotype was found many times. The chain carries TRBV5-1 and TRBJ2-1; TRBD2 agrees at 8 bases. The CDR3 loop spans 15 amino acids. Germline trimming cut 4 bases from V and 1 base from J; bases unmatched to any gene: 4. Germline-derived CDR1 and CDR2 are SGHRS and YFSETQ. For the CDR3, the DNA is TGCGCCAGCAGCCCACGGGAGGGATCCTACAATGAGCAGTTCTTC. Its translation: CASSPREGSYNEQFF.